Detailed here is one T cell receptor (beta chain). The source of the sample is a study of blood T cell repertoires in COVID-19. Study context: Sites across the United States, Italy and Spain contributed samples from acute and convalescent COVID-19. T cells, B-cell-depleted T cells, or PBMCs supplied cDNA or gDNA.

Authors' methods: Estimation of nucleated cell counts was performed using reference gene primer amplification. Generated by immunoSEQ multiplex PCR, the TCRdb table keeps only in-frame clones and is missing some. V and J calls and clone size are those listed in that table; D and trimming were worked out from the DNA. This table has roughly 50,000 clones, 80% to 95% appearing once. The sample taken for sequencing was peripheral blood. This TCR was recovered from a man aged 45-65 years with active COVID-19.

CDR3 amino acids: CAISYSGGGETQYF. Here the CDR3 DNA reads TGTGCCATCAGTTATAGCGGGGGAGGAGAGACCCAGTACTTC. V is TRBV10-3 and J is TRBJ2-5, with 9 bases aligning to TRBD2. Germline loops: CDR1 ENHRY, CDR2 SYGVKD. The J segment lost 4 bases and the V segment lost 5 bases, leaving 5 bases of the junction unmatched. This CDR3 has 14 amino acids.